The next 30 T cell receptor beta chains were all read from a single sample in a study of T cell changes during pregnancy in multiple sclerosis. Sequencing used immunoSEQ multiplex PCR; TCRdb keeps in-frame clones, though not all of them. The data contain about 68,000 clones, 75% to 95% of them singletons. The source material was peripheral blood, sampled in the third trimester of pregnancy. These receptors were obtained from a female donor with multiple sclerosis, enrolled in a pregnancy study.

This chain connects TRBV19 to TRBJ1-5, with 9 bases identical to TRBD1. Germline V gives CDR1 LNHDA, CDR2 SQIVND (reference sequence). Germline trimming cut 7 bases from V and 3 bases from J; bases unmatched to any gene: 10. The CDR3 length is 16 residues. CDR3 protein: CASNGLDRGFNQPQHF. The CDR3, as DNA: TGTGCCAGTAACGGACTGGACAGGGGCTTCAATCAGCCCCAGCATTTT.

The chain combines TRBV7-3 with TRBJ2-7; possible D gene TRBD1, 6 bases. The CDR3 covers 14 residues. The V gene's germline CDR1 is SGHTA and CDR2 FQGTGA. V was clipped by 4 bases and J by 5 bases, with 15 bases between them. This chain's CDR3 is CASSYQQGINEQYF. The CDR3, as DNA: TGTGCCAGCAGCTATCAACAGGGAATCAACGAGCAGTACTTC.

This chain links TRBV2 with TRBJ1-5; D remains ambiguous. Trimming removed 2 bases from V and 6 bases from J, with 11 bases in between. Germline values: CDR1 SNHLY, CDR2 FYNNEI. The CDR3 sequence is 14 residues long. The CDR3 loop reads CASSEIAEGQPQHF. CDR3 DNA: TGTGCCAGCAGTGAAATTGCGGAAGGTCAGCCCCAGCATTTT.

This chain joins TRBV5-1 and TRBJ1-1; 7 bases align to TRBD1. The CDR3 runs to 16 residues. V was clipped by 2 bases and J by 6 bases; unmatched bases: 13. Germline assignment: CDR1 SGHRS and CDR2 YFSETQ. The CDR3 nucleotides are TGCGCCAGCAGCTTTCGTATCACAGGGGCTGGCGCTGAAGCTTTCTTT. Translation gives CASSFRITGAGAEAFF.

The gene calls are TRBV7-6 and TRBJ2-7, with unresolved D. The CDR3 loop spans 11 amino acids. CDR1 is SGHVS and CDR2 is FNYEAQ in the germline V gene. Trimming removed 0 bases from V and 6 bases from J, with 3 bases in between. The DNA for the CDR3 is TGTGCCAGCAGCTTAGCCCGCGAGCAGTACTTC. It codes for CASSLAREQYF.

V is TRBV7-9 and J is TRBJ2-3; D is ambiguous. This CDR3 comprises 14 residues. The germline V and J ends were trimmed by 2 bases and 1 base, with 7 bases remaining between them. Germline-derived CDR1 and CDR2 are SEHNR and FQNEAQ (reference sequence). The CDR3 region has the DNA TGTGCCAGCAGCTTACATCGGGGCACAGATACGCAGTATTTT. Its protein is CASSLHRGTDTQYF. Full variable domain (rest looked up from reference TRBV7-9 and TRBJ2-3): DTGVSQNPRHKITKRGQNVTFRCDPISEHNRLYWYRQTLGQGPEFLTYFQNEAQLEKSRLLSDRFSAERPKGSFSTLEIQRTEQGDSAMYLCASSLHRGTDTQYFGPGTRLTVL.

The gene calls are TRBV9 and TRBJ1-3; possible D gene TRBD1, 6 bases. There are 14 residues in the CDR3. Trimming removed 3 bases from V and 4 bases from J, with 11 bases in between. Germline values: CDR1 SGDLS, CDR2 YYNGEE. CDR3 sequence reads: CASSEQGRGNTIYF. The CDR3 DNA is TGTGCCAGCAGCGAACAGGGTCGCGGAAACACCATATATTTT.

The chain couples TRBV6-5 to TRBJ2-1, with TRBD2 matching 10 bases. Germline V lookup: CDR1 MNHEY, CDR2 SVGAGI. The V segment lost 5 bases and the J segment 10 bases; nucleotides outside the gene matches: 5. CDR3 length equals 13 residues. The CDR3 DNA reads TGTGCCAGCAGTAACCCTAGCGGGAGCGAGCAGTTCTTC. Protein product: CASSNPSGSEQFF.

The CDR3, as DNA: TGTGCCAGCAGTGAAGTGAGCGGGGGTAGAGAGACCCAGTACTTC. This gives the protein CASSEVSGGRETQYF. The chain links TRBV6-1 to TRBJ2-5; 8 bases are shared with TRBD2. This CDR3 is built from 15 residues. Germline assignment: CDR1 MNHNS and CDR2 SASEGT. V shed 1 base, J shed 4 bases, and the junction held 5 bases outside the gene matches.

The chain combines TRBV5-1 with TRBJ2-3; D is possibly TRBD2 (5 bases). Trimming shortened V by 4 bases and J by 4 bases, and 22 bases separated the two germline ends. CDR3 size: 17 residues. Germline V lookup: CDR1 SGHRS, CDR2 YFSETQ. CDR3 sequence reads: CASSQTPDWTLSDTQYF. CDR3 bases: TGCGCCAGCAGCCAGACCCCGGACTGGACCTTATCAGATACGCAGTATTTT.

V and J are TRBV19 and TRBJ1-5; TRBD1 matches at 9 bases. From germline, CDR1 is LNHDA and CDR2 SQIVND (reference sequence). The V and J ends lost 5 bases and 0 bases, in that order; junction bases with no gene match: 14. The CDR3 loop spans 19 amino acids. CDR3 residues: CASSPARGTGNGSNQPQHF. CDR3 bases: TGTGCCAGTAGTCCTGCGCGCGGGACAGGGAACGGTAGCAATCAGCCCCAGCATTTT.

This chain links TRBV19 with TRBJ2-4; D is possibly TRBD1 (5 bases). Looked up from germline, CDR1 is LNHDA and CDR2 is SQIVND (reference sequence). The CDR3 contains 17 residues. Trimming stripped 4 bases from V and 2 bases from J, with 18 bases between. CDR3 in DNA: TGTGCCAGTAGTACCTCCTCTAGGGGCGCTTCCAAAAACATTCAGTACTTC. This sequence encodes CASSTSSRGASKNIQYF.

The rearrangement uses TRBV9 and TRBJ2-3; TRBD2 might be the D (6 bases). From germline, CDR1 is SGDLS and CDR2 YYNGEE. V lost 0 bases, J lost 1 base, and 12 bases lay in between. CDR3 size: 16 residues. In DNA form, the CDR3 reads TGTGCCAGCAGCGTAGCTGGCAGGGAGGGCACAGATACGCAGTATTTT. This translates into CASSVAGREGTDTQYF.

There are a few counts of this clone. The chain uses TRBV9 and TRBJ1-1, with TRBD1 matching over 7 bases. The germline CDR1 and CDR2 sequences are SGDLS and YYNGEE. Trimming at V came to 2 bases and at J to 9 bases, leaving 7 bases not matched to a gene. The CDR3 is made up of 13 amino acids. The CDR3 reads CASSVSQGQKAFF. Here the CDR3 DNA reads TGTGCCAGCAGCGTTAGCCAGGGACAGAAAGCTTTCTTT. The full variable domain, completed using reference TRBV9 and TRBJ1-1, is DSGVTQTPKHLITATGQRVTLRCSPRSGDLSVYWYQQSLDQGLQFLIQYYNGEERAKGNILERFSAQQFPDLHSELNLSSLELGDSALYFCASSVSQGQKAFFGQGTRLTVV.

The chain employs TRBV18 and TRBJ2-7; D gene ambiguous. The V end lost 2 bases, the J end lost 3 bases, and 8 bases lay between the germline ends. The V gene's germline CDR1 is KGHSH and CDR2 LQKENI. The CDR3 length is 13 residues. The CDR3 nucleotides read TGTGCCAGCTCACCAGCGGCAAACTACGAGCAGTACTTC. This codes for CASSPAANYEQYF.

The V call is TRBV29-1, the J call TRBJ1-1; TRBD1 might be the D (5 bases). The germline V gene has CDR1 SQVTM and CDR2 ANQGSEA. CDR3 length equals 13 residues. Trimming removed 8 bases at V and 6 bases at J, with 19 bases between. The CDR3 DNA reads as TGCAGCCACCGTGGGCAGGGTGTATCTGAAGCTTTCTTT. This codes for CSHRGQGVSEAFF.

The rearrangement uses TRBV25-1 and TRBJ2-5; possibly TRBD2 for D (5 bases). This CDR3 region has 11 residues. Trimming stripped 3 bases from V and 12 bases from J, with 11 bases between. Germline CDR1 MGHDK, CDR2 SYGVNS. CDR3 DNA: TGTGCCAGCAGTGATTTATCAGCGGAGTACTTC. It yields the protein CASSDLSAEYF.

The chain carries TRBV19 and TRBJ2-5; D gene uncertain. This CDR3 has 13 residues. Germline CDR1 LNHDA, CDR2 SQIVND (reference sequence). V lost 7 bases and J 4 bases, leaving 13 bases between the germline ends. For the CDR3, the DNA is TGTGCCAGTAAAGGAGACTTAGGAGAGACCCAGTACTTC. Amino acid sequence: CASKGDLGETQYF.

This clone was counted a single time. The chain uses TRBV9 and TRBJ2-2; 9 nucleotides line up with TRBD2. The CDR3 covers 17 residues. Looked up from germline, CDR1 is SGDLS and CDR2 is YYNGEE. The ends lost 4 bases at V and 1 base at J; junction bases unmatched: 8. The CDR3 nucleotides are TGTGCCAGCAGCCCCTCGGCTAGCGGGGTGAACACCGGGGAGCTGTTTTTT. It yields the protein CASSPSASGVNTGELFF.

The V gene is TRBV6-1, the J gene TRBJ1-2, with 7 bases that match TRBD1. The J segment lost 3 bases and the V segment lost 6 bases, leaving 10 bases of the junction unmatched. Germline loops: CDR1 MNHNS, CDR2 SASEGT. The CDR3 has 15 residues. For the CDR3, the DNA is TGTGCCAGCAGGGAGGGCGGACAGGATCACTATGGCTACACCTTC. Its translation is CASREGGQDHYGYTF.

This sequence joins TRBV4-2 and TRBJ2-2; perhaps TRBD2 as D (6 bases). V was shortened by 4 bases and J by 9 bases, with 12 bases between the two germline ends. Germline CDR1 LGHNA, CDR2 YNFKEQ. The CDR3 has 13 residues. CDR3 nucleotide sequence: TGTGCCAGCAGCCGAGGGGACTCCTGGGAGCTGTTTTTT. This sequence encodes CASSRGDSWELFF.

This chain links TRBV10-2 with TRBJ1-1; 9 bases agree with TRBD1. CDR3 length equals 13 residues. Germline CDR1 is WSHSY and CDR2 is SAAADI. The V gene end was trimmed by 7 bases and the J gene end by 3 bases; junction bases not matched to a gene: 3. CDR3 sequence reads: CASTGQGYTEAFF. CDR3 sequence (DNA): TGCGCCAGCACGGGACAGGGATACACTGAAGCTTTCTTT.

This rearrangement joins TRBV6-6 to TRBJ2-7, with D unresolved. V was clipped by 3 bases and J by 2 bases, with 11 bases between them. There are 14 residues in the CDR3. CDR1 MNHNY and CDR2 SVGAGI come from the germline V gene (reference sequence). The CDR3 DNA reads TGTGCCAGCAGTTATGAGAGTACCACCTACGAGCAGTACTTC. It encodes CASSYESTTYEQYF.

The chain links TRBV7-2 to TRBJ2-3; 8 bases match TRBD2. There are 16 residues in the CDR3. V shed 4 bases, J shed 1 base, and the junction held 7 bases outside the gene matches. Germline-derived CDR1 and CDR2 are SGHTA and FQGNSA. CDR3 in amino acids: CASSSFGLAGTDTQYF. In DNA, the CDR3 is TGTGCCAGCAGCTCATTCGGACTAGCCGGCACAGATACGCAGTATTTT.

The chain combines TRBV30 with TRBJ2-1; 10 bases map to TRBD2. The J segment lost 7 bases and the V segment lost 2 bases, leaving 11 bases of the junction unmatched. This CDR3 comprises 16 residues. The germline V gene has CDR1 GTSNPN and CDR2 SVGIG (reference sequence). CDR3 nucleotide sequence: TGTGCCTGGAGTAAACCCACTAGCGGGGTACAAAATGAGCAGTTCTTC. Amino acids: CAWSKPTSGVQNEQFF.

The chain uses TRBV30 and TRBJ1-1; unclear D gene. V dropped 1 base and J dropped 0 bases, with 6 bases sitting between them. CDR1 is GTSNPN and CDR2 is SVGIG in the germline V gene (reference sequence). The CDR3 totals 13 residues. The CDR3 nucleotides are TGTGCCTGGAGTGACTATTTGAACACTGAAGCTTTCTTT. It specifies CAWSDYLNTEAFF.

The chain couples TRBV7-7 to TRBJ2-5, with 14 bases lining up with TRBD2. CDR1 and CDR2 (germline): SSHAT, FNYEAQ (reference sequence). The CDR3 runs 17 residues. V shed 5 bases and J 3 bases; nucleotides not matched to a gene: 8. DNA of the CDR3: TGTGCCAGCAGCCCCACCGGGACTAGCGGGGGAGAAGAGACCCAGTACTTC. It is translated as CASSPTGTSGGEETQYF.

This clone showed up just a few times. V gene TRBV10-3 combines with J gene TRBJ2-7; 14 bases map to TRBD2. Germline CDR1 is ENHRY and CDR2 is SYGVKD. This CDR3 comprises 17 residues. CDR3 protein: CALGPRGTSGSEDEQYF. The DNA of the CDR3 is TGTGCTCTCGGACCCAGGGGGACTAGCGGGAGTGAGGACGAGCAGTACTTC.

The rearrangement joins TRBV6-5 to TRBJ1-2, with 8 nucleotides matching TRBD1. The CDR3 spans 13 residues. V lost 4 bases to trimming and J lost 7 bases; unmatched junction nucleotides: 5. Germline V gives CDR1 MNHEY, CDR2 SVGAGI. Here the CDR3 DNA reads TGTGCCAGCAGTTTAGCGGACAGGGCTGGCTACACCTTC. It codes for CASSLADRAGYTF.

The CDR3 nucleotides are TGTGCCAGCAGTTTATTCAGCCCGACCGGGGTGGGCGAGCAGTACTTC. It yields the protein CASSLFSPTGVGEQYF. The genes are TRBV27 and TRBJ2-7, with D perhaps TRBD2 (5 bases). This CDR3 is built from 16 residues. The V gene's germline CDR1 is MNHEY and CDR2 SMNVEV (reference sequence). Trimming removed 1 base at V and 6 bases at J, with 19 bases between.